These 5 T cell receptor beta chains were sequenced from one sample in a study of T cells in Graves' hyperthyroidism and ophthalmopathy. TCR beta CDR3 regions were amplified from RNA transcripts. The HTBI set primed first-round TCR CDR3 RT-PCR. TCRdb re-analysed the multiplex PCR reads in MiXCR, keeping a single row per CDR3 protein. There are about 510,000 distinct CDR3 sequences in the sample; approximately 48% occur only once, and around 44% lies in the top ten. Sequenced input: peripheral blood or thyroid tissue (not recorded which). These receptors were taken from an adult woman with Graves' disease, either hyperthyroidism or ophthalmopathy (not recorded which).

The V and J genes are TRBV7-2 and TRBJ2-5; the match to TRBD2 covers 8 bases. J lost 1 base, V lost 9 bases, and 7 bases had no gene match. The CDR3 covers 14 residues. Germline V CDR1 and CDR2: SGHTA, FQGNSA. The CDR3: CASGTGGSQETQYF. CDR3 sequence (DNA): TGTGCCAGTGGGACGGGAGGGTCCCAAGAGACCCAGTACTTC.

The J gene is TRBJ1-3, the V gene TRBV7-2, with D possibly matching TRBD1 (5 bases). The V gene lost 3 bases and the J gene lost 0 bases, with 9 bases spanning the gap. Germline values: CDR1 SGHTA, CDR2 FQGNSA. CDR3 size: 15 residues. The CDR3 reads CASSFDSGSGNTIYF. In nucleotides, the CDR3 is TGTGCCAGCAGCTTTGACAGCGGCTCTGGAAACACCATATATTTT. Full variable domain (outside the CDR3, taken from reference TRBV7-2 and TRBJ1-3): GAGVSQSPSNKVTEKGKDVELRCDPISGHTALYWYRQSLGQGLEFLIYFQGNSAPDKSGLPSDRFSAERTGGSVSTLTIQRTQQEDSAVYLCASSFDSGSGNTIYFGEGSWLTVV.

In its sample, this clonotype was seen many times. The chain is built from TRBV19 and TRBJ1-1; 8 bases align to TRBD1. V trimming: 7 bases; J trimming: 4 bases; junction bases outside the gene matches: 8. This CDR3 spans 14 amino acids. The germline gives CDR1 LNHDA, CDR2 SQIVND (reference sequence). For the CDR3, the DNA is TGTGCCAGTAAACACAGGGGGACGGGCACTGAAGCTTTCTTT. Residues: CASKHRGTGTEAFF.

The CDR3 protein is CASSEVLGPNTEAFF. CDR3 nucleotide sequence: TGTGCCAGCAGTGAAGTTCTTGGACCGAACACTGAAGCTTTCTTT. V usage is TRBV2 and J usage is TRBJ1-1, with unresolved D. Per the germline V gene, CDR1 is SNHLY and CDR2 is FYNNEI. The germline V and J ends were trimmed by 1 base and 1 base, with 10 bases remaining between them. This CDR3 region has 15 residues.

The genes are TRBV7-6 and TRBJ2-7, with 7 positions matching TRBD2. With V trimmed by 5 bases and J by 0 bases, 7 bases remained unmatched. Germline CDR1 and CDR2: SGHVS and FNYEAQ. The CDR3 loop spans 15 amino acids. The CDR3 spells CASSAASGGSYEQYF. For the CDR3, the DNA is TGTGCCAGCAGCGCGGCTAGCGGAGGCTCCTACGAGCAGTACTTC.